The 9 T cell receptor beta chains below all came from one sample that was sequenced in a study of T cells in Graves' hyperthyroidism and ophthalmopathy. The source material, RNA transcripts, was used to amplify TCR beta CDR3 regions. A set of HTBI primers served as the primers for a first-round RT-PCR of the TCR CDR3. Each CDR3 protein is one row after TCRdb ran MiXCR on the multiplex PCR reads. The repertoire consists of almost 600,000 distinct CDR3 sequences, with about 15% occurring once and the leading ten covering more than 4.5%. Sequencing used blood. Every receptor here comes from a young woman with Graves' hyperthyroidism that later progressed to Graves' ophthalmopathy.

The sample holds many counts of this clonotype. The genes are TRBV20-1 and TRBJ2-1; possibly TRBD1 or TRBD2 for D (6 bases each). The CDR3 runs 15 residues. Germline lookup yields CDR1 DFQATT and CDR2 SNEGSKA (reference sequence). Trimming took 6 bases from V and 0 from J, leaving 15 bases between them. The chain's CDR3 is CSAPIGGLSYNEQFF. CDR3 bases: TGCAGTGCGCCTATTGGGGGGCTCTCCTACAATGAGCAGTTCTTC.

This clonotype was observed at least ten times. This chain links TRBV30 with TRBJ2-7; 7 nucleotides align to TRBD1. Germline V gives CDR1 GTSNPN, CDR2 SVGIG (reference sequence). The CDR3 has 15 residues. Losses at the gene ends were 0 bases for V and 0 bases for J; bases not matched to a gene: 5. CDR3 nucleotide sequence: TGTGCCTGGAGTGTGTTGGGGACAGCCTCCTACGAGCAGTACTTC. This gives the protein CAWSVLGTASYEQYF.

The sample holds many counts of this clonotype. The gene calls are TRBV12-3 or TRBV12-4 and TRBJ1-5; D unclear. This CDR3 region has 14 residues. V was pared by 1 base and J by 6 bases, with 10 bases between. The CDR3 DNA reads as TGTGCCAGCAGTTTAGTCCCTCGGGGTCAGCCCCAGCATTTT. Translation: CASSLVPRGQPQHF.

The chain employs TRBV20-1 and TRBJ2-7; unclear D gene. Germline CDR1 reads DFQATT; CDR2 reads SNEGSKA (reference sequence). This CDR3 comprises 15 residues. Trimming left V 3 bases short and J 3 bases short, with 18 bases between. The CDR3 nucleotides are TGCAGTGCTAGCTCAGGTCCGTCAACCTTCTACGAGCAGTACTTC. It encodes CSASSGPSTFYEQYF.

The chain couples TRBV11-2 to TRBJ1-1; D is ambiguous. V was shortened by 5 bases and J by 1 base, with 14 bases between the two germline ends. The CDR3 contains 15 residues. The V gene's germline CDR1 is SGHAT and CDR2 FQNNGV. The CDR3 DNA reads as TGTGCCAGCAGCCCTGGGATGGGTAAGAACACTGAAGCTTTCTTT. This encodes CASSPGMGKNTEAFF.

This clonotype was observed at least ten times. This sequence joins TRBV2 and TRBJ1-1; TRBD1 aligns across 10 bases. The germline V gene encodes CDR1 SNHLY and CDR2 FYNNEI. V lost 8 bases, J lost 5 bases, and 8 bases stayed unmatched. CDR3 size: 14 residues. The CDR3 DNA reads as TGTGCCAGCCGGGACAGGGGCGTTGAGACTGAAGCTTTCTTT. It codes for CASRDRGVETEAFF.

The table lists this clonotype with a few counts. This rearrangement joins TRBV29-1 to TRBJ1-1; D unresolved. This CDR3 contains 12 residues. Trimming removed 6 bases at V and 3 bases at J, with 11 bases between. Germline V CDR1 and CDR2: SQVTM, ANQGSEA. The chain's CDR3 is CSVGGGDTEAFF. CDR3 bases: TGCAGCGTCGGAGGCGGGGACACTGAAGCTTTCTTT.

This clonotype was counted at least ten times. Written as DNA, the CDR3 is TGTGCCAGCAGTTTGGGGGAATACTCACCCCTCCACTTT. Translated: CASSLGEYSPLHF. The chain uses TRBV12-3 or TRBV12-4 and TRBJ1-6; TRBD1 might be the D (5 bases). This CDR3 comprises 13 residues. Trimming stripped 3 bases from V and 10 bases from J, with 10 bases between.

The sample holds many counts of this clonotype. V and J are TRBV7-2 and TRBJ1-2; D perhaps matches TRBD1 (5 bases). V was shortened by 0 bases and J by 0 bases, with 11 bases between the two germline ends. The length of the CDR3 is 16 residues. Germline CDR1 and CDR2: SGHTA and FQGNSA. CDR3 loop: CASSLAGPQPNYGYTF. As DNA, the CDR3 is TGTGCCAGCAGCTTAGCGGGACCACAGCCTAACTATGGCTACACCTTC.